This T cell receptor beta chain was sequenced in a study of blood T cells in healthy people across ages. The CDR3 contains 15 residues. V lost 5 bases to trimming and J lost 2 bases, with 15 bases between them. Germline-derived CDR1 and CDR2 are MNHNS and SASEGT. Using a J-beta primer mix together with a sample-barcoded 5' primer, a second PCR was run for roughly 6 to 12 cycles. Any given sample supplied a minimum of 3 million CDR3-containing paired-end reads. Using its own MiXCR run on the 5' RACE reads, TCRdb lists one record per CDR3 protein. The sample holds about 1.1 million distinct CDR3 sequences, about two fifths seen once. Every donor gave approximately 10 milliliters of peripheral blood. This clonotype was found a few times. Its antigen remains unknown. Notes on the study in general: Higher diversity, along with more naive CD4+ cells, distinguished long-lived donors from aged donors. Roughly linear age-related decline in beta diversity appeared, significant by age roughly 40.

The chain links TRBV6-1 to TRBJ2-5, with a weak D call TRBD1 (5 bases). Sequencing was done on a sample of blood. This receptor was taken from a man in his late teens or twenties in good health. The CDR3 protein is CASSTAARGQETQYF. The CDR3 nucleotides are TGTGCCAGCAGTACAGCCGCTAGGGGACAAGAGACCCAGTACTTC.